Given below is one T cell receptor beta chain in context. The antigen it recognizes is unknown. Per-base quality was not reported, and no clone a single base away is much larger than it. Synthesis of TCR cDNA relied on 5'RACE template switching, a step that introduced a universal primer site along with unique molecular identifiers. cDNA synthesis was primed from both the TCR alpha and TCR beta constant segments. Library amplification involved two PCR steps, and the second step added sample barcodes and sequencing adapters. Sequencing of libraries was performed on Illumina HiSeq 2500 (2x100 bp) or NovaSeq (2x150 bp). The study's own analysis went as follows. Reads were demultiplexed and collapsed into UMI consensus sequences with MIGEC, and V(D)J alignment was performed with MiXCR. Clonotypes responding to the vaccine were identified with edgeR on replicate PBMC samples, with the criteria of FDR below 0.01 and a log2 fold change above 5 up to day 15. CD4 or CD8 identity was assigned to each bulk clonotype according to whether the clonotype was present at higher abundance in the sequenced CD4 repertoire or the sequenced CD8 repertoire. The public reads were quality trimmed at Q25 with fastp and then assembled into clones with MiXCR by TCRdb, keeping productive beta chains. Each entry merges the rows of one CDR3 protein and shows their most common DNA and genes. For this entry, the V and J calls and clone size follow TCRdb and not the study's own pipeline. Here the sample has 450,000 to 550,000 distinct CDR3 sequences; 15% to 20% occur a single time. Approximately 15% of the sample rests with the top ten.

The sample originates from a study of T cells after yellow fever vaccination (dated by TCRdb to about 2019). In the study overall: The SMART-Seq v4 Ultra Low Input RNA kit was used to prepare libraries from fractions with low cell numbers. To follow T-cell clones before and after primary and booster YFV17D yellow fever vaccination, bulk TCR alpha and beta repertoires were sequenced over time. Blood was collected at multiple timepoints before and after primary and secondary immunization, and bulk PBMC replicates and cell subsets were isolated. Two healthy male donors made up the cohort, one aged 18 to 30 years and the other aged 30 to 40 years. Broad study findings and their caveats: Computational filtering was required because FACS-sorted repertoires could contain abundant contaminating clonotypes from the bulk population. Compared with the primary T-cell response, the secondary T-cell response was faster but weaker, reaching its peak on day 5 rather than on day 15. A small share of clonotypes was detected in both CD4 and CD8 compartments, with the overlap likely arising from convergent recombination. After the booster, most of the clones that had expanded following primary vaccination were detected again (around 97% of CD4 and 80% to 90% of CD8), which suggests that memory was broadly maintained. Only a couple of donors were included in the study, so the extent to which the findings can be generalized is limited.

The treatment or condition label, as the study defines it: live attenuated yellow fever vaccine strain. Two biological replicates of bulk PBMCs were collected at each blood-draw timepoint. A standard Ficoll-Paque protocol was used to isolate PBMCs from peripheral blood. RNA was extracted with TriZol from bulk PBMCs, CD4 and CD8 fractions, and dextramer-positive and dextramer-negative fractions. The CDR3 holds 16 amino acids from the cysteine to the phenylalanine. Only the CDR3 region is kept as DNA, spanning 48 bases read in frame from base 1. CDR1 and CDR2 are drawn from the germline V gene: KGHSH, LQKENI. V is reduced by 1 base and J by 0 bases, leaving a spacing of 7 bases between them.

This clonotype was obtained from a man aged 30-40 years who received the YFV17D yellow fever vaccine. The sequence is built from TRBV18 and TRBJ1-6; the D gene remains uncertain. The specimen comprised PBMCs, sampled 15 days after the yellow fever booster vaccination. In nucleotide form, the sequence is TGTGCCAGCTCACCACAGGGAAGCTCCTATAATTCACCCCTCCACTTT. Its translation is CASSPQGSSYNSPLHF.